Detailed here is one T cell receptor beta chain. This sample was taken from a study of control samples from healthy donors and cancer patients. After removal of 4 bases from V and 4 bases from J, the junction contained 1 base not matched to a gene. The CDR3 is made up of 13 amino acids. Measured with immunoSEQ multiplex PCR; TCRdb has only the in-frame clones, and not every one. The data contain more than 70,000 clones, around 92% of them singletons. The specimen was PBMCs. The genes are TRBV12-3 or TRBV12-4 and TRBJ1-1; 9 nucleotides align to TRBD1. The sequence came from a man aged 55 to 70 with lung cancer. CDR3 loop: CASSSQGATEAFF. CDR3 nucleotide sequence: TGTGCCAGCAGTTCACAGGGGGCCACTGAAGCTTTCTTT.